Each of the 13 T cell receptor beta chains below was sequenced from the same sample in a study of T cell repertoires in cytomegalovirus infection. MiXCR, run by TCRdb on the reads, gives a single entry per CDR3 protein. Here the sample spans approximately 500,000 distinct CDR3 sequences, 16% being singletons. Sequencing was carried out using CD8+ T cells from PBMCs. The source of these receptors is a human donor in good health (CMV status not recorded). Some clones in this sample may be carry-over from other donors' samples.

This clonotype appeared many times. The chain has TRBV6-5 and TRBJ2-2, with no clear D. This CDR3 is 15 amino acids long. Germline V gives CDR1 MNHEY, CDR2 SVGAGI. V lost 0 bases, J lost 1 base, and 6 bases lay in between. CDR3 coding DNA: TGTGCCAGCAGTTACTCCACAGAGAACACCGGGGAGCTGTTTTTT. Protein product: CASSYSTENTGELFF.

This clonotype was detected a few times. This chain joins TRBV15 and TRBJ1-1, with 7 bases matching TRBD1. V was clipped by 3 bases and J by 1 base; unmatched bases: 5. From germline, CDR1 is LNHNV and CDR2 YYDKDF (reference sequence). This CDR3 contains 15 residues. CDR3 bases: TGTGCCACCAGCAGCTACACAGGGGAGAACACTGAAGCTTTCTTT. Protein: CATSSYTGENTEAFF.

This clonotype was seen ten or more times. This chain connects TRBV14 to TRBJ1-3; no definite D call. The CDR3 sequence is 20 residues long. The V gene lost 2 bases and the J gene lost 1 base, with 24 bases spanning the gap. Germline V CDR1 and CDR2: SGHDN, FVKESK. The CDR3 here is CASSQNSETRGEVSGNTIYF. The CDR3 DNA sequence: TGTGCCAGCAGCCAAAACAGTGAGACGAGAGGCGAAGTTTCTGGAAACACCATATATTTT.

The chain is built from TRBV2 and TRBJ1-1; 7 bases match TRBD1. CDR3 length: 14 residues. The V gene's germline CDR1 is SNHLY and CDR2 FYNNEI. Trimming at V came to 7 bases and at J to 1 base, leaving 6 bases not matched to a gene. For the CDR3, the DNA is TGTGCCAGCATTGACAGGGCCTCGAACACTGAAGCTTTCTTT. Protein: CASIDRASNTEAFF.

This clonotype was seen many times. The chain employs TRBV7-6 and TRBJ2-7, with 8 bases lining up with TRBD2. Germline-derived CDR1 and CDR2 are SGHVS and FNYEAQ. The CDR3 sequence is 14 residues long. V lost 2 bases to trimming and J lost 1 base; unmatched junction nucleotides: 1. This CDR3 reads CASSLLAGSYEQYF. The CDR3 nucleotides are TGTGCCAGCAGCTTATTAGCGGGGTCCTACGAGCAGTACTTC.

This clonotype was observed at least ten times. This chain joins TRBV11-2 and TRBJ1-1, with D hard to call. The length of the CDR3 is 16 residues. CDR1 SGHAT and CDR2 FQNNGV come from the germline V gene. Trimming cost V 1 base and J 0 bases, with 12 bases left between them. The CDR3, as DNA: TGTGCCAGCAGCTTAGGGGTTAACACCATGAACACTGAAGCTTTCTTT. Translated: CASSLGVNTMNTEAFF.

This clonotype occurred a few times. This chain links TRBV7-9 with TRBJ2-3, with D possibly being TRBD2 (7 bases). Germline V gene data show CDR1 as SEHNR and CDR2 as FQNEAQ (reference sequence). V gave up 5 bases and J gave up 7 bases, with 19 bases separating them. The CDR3 contains 15 residues. Here the CDR3 DNA reads TGTGCCAGCAGCCCCAGGCGGGGGCCGACACATACGCAGTATTTT. Translation: CASSPRRGPTHTQYF.

This clonotype was picked up many times. V and J are TRBV7-9 and TRBJ1-2; 7 positions agree with TRBD1. The V and J ends lost 1 base and 2 bases, in that order; junction bases with no gene match: 1. Looked up from germline, CDR1 is SEHNR and CDR2 is FQNEAQ (reference sequence). The CDR3 sequence is 14 residues long. CDR3 sequence: CASSLVQGNYGYTF. The CDR3, as DNA: TGTGCCAGCAGCTTAGTACAGGGGAACTATGGCTACACCTTC. Variable domain in full (rest from reference TRBV7-9 and TRBJ1-2): DTGVSQNPRHKITKRGQNVTFRCDPISEHNRLYWYRQTLGQGPEFLTYFQNEAQLEKSRLLSDRFSAERPKGSFSTLEIQRTEQGDSAMYLCASSLVQGNYGYTFGSGTRLTVV.

The J gene is TRBJ2-7, the V gene TRBV6-2 or TRBV6-3, with 7 bases aligning to TRBD1. J gave up 1 base and V 7 bases, and 10 bases lay outside the gene matches. CDR1 is MNHEY, CDR2 SVGEGT, per germline. The CDR3 totals 15 residues. CDR3 in DNA: TGTGCCAGCACCGGTACAGGGGCCGTATCCTACGAGCAGTACTTC. It codes for CASTGTGAVSYEQYF.

Notes on this clonotype: A much larger clone sits a single nucleotide away, making a read error possible. Because the CDR3 is missing its conserved closing phenylalanine or tryptophan, this is likely a read error. The chain combines TRBV7-6 with TRBJ1-2; D unresolved. Germline CDR1 and CDR2: SGHVS and FNYEAQ. Trimming left V 4 bases short and J 8 bases short, with 17 bases between. The CDR3 consists of 14 residues. The CDR3 here is CASSYVSTARGYTL. CDR3 sequence (DNA): TGTGCCAGCAGCTATGTGTCTACGGCGAGGGGCTACACCTTA.

This clonotype was seen many times. V and J are TRBV6-2 or TRBV6-3 and TRBJ2-7, with TRBD2 identical over 9 bases. V dropped 6 bases and J dropped 5; count of bases not matched to a gene: 8. The germline gives CDR1 MNHEY, CDR2 SVGEGT. CDR3 length equals 14 residues. The CDR3: CASRIGGGAHEQYF. The CDR3 DNA reads as TGTGCCAGCAGAATTGGCGGGGGGGCCCACGAGCAGTACTTC.

This clonotype turned up a few times. The chain is built from TRBV12-3 or TRBV12-4 and TRBJ2-3; D not resolved. This CDR3 has 13 amino acids. Trimming took off 3 bases at V and 7 bases at J, with 11 bases between the two ends. In DNA, the CDR3 is TGTGCCAGCAGTTTGACTGGGCCACATACGCAGTATTTT. Protein: CASSLTGPHTQYF.

The J gene is TRBJ1-2, the V gene TRBV7-9; D is perhaps TRBD1 (6 bases). V lost 4 bases, J lost 5 bases, and 11 bases lay in between. The CDR3 has 13 residues. Germline V lookup: CDR1 SEHNR, CDR2 FQNEAQ (reference sequence). The CDR3 loop is CASSYGTLYGYTF. CDR3 DNA sequence: TGTGCCAGCAGCTATGGGACATTATATGGCTACACCTTC.